The T cell receptor (beta chain) described here comes from a study of T cell responses to AZD1222 COVID-19 vaccine. Whole-study results and caveats: Samples come after the peak T cell response, not at day 14. Unmutated variant regions reportedly attract nearly half of all spike-specific TCRs. Spike was spanned by vaccine-associated CD4 TCRs, with dominance at 160-218 and 743-854.

Repertoires were generated with immunoSEQ multiplex PCR, while TCRdb's copy carries only in-frame clones and drops some. The sample lists 150,000 to 200,000 clones, roughly 94% seen once, with 5.1% in the top ten. The V and J ends lost 10 bases and 6 bases respectively, with 8 bases between them. Germline V gene lookup returns CDR1 SGDLS and CDR2 YYNGEE. The CDR3 totals 10 residues. In the case of this clone: Its antigen is not identified.

This chain connects TRBV9 to TRBJ2-1; D ambiguous. Sample: peripheral blood, taken 28 days after the second AZD1222 dose. The sequence was obtained from an adult who received the AZD1222 COVID-19 vaccine. The CDR3 DNA reads TGTGCCGTTCCGGGCAATGAGCAGTTCTTC. This sequence encodes CAVPGNEQFF.